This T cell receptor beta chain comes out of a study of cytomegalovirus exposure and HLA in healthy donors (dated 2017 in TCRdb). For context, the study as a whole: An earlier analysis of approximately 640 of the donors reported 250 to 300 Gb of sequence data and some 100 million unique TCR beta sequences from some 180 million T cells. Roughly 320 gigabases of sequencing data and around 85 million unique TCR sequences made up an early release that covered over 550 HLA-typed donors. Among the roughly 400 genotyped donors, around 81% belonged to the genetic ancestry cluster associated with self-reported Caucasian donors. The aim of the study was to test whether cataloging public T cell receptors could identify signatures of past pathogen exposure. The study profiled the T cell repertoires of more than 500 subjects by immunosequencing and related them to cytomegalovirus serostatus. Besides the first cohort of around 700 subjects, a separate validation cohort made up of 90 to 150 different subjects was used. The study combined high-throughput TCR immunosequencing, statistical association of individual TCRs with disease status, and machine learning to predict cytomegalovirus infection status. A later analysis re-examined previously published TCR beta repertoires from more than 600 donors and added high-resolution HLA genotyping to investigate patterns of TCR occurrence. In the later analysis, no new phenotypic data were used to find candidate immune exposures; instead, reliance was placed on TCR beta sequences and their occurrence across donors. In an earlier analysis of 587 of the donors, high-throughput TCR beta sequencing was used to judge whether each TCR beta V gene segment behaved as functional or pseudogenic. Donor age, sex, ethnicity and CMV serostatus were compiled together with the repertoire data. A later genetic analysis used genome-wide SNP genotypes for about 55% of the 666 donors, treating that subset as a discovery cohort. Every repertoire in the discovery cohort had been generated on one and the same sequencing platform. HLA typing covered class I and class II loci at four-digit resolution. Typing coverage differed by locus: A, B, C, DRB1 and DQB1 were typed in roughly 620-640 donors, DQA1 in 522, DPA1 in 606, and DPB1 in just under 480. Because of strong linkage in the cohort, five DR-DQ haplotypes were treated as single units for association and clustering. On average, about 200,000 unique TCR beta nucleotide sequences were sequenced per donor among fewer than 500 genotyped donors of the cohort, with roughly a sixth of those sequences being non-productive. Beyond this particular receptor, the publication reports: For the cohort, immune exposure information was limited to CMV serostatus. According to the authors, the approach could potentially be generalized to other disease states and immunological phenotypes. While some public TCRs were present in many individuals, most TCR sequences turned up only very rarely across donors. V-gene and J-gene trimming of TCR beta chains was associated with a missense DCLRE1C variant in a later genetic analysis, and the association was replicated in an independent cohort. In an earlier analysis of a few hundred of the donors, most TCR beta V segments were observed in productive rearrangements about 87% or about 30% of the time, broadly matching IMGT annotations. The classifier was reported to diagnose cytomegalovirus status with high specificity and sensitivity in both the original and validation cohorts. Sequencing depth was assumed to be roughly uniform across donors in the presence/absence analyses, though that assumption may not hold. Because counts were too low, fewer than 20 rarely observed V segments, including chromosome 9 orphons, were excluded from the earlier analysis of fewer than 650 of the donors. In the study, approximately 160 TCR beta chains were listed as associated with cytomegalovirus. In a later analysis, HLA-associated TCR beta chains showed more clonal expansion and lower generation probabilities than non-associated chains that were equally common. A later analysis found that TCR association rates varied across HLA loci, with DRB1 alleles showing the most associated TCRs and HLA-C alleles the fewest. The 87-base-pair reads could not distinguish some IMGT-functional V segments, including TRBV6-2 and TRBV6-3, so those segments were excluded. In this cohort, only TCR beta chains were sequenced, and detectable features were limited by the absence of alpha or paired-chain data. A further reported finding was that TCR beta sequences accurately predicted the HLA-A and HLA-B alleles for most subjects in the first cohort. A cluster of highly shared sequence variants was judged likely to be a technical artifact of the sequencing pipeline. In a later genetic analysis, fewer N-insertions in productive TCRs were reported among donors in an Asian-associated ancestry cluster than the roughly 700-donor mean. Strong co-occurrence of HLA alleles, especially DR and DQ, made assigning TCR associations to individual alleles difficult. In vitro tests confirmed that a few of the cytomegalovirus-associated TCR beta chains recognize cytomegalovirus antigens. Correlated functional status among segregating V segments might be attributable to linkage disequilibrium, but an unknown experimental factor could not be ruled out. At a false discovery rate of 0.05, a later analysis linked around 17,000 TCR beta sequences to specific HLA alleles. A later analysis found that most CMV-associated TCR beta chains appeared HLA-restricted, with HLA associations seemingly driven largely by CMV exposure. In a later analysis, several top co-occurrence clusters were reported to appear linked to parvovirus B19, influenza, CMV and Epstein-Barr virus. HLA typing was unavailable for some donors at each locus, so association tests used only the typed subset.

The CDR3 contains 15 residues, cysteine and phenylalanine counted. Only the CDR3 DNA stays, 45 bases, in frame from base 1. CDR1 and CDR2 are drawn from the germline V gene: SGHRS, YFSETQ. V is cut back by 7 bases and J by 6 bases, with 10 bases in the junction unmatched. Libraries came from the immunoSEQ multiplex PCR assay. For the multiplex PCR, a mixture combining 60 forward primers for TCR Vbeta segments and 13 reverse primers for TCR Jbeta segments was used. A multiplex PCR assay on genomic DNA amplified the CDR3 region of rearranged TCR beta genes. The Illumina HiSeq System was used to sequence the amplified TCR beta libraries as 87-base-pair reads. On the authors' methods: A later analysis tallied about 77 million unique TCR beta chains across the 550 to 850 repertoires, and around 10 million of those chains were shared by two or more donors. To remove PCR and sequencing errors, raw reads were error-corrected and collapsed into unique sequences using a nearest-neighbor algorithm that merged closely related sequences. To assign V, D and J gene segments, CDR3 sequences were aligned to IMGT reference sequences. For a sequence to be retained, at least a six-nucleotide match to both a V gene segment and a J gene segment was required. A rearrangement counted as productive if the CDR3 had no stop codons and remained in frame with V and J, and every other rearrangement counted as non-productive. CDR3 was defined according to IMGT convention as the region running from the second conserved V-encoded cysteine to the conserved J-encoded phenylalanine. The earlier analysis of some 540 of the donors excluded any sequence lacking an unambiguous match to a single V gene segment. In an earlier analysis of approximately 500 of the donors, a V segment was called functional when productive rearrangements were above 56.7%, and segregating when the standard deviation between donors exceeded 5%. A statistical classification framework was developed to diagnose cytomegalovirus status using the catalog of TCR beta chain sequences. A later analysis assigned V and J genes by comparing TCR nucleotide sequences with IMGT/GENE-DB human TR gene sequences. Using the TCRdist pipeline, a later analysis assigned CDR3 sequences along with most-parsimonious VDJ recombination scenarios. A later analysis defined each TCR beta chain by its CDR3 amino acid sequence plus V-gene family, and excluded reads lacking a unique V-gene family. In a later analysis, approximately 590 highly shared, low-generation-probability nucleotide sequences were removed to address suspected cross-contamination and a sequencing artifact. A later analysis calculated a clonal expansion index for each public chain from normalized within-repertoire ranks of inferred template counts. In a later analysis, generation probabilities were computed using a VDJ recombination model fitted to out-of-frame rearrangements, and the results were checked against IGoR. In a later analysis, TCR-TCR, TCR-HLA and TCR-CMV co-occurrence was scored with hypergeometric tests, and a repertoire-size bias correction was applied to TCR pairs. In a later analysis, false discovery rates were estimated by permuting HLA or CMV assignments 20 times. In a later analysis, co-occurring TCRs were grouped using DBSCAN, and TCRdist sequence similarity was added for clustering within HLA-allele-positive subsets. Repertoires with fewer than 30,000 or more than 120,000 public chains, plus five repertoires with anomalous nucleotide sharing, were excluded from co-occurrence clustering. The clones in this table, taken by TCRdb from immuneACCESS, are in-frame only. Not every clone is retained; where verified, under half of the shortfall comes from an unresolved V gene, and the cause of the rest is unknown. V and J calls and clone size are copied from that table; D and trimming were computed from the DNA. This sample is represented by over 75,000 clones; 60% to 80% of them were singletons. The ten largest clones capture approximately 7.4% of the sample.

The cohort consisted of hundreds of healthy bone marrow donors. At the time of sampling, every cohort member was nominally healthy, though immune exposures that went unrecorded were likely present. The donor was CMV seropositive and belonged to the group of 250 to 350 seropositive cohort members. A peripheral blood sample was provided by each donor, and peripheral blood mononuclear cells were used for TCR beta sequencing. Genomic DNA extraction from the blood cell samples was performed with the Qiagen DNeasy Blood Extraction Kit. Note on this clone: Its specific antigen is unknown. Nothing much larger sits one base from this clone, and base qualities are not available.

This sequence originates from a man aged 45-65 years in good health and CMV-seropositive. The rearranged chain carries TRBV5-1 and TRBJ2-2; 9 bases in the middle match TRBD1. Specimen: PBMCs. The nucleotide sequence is TGCGCCAGCGTTCTGGCGACAGGGGGACCCGGGGAGCTGTTTTTT. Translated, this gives CASVLATGGPGELFF.